These T cell receptor beta chains were read from a single sample in a study of PD-L1 blockade in urothelial cancer. Some clones are missing from TCRdb's copy, which holds only in-frame ones; the method was immunoSEQ multiplex PCR. In the table there are 50,000 to 60,000 clones, around 84% of which are singletons. Sequenced here: PBMCs, sampled around atezolizumab (anti-PD-L1) treatment. These receptors all stem from a man in his forties or fifties with urothelial cancer. CDR3s include the opening cysteine and the closing phenylalanine or tryptophan. The D gene is left open where the match is weak. The size of a clone is reported for some rows only, either as once, few or many, or as a class for expanded clones.

d_call	v_call	cdr3_length	j_call	clone_size	cdr3_aa	cdr3_nt
-	TRBV10-3	15	TRBJ2-5	once	CAISGQEGSQETQYF	TGTGCCATCAGTGGTCAGGAGGGGAGTCAGGAGACCCAGTACTTC
TRBD1	TRBV13	13	TRBJ1-2	-	CASSRQGASGYTF	TGTGCCAGCAGCCGACAGGGGGCCTCTGGCTACACCTTC
-	TRBV2	13	TRBJ2-7	-	CASTKAPVYEQYF	TGTGCCAGCACTAAAGCTCCCGTCTACGAGCAGTACTTC
-	TRBV6-5	12	TRBJ2-3	once	CASSPTGDTQYF	TGTGCCAGCAGCCCGACAGGAGATACGCAGTATTTT
TRBD1	TRBV18	15	TRBJ2-2	-	CASSMGTGDTGELFF	TGTGCCAGCTCAATGGGGACAGGGGACACCGGGGAGCTGTTTTTT
TRBD2	TRBV9	13	TRBJ2-5	once	CASSGAGLETQYF	TGTGCCAGCAGCGGAGCGGGACTTGAGACCCAGTACTTC
TRBD1	TRBV5-4	15	TRBJ2-5	-	CASSAGTGGFETQYF	TGTGCCAGCAGTGCCGGGACAGGGGGCTTTGAGACCCAGTACTTC
-	TRBV7-3	13	TRBJ2-2	-	CASRQGKTGELFF	TGTGCCAGCAGGCAGGGTAAGACCGGGGAGCTGTTTTTT
-	TRBV2	15	TRBJ1-1	-	CASSEALQYSTEAFF	TGTGCCAGCAGTGAAGCGCTTCAGTACAGCACTGAAGCTTTCTTT
TRBD1	TRBV5-1	15	TRBJ2-2	-	CASTPAGQGVGELFF	TGCGCCAGCACCCCCGCCGGGCAGGGGGTAGGGGAGCTGTTTTTT
-	TRBV10-3	14	TRBJ2-7	-	CAISEQGSSYEQYF	TGTGCCATCAGTGAGCAGGGTTCATCCTACGAGCAGTACTTC
-	TRBV15	13	TRBJ1-4	-	CATSRAINEKLFF	TGTGCCACCAGCAGGGCCATTAATGAAAAACTGTTTTTT
TRBD1	TRBV29-1	14	TRBJ2-7	-	CSVEGTAAFGEQYF	TGCAGCGTTGAGGGGACAGCCGCCTTCGGCGAGCAGTACTTC
TRBD1	TRBV2	15	TRBJ1-6	-	CASTRRGDSNSPLHF	TGTGCCAGCACCAGGCGAGGGGACAGTAATTCACCCCTCCACTTT
-	TRBV2	15	TRBJ2-4	once	CASRAQILAKNIQYF	TGTGCCAGCAGAGCACAGATACTAGCCAAAAACATTCAGTACTTC
-	TRBV4-1	20	TRBJ2-7	-	CASSQLHGGEVGYMGYEQYF	TGCGCCAGCAGCCAACTTCATGGAGGGGAAGTAGGCTATATGGGCTACGAGCAGTACTTC
-	TRBV6-5	13	TRBJ1-2	-	CASSADNLYGYTF	TGTGCCAGCAGCGCGGACAATCTCTATGGCTACACCTTC
TRBD2	TRBV6-6	15	TRBJ2-5	-	CASSHWRERQETQYF	TGTGCCAGCAGCCACTGGCGGGAGCGCCAAGAGACCCAGTACTTC
TRBD1	TRBV11-2	16	TRBJ1-1	-	CASSLWSGGDGTEAFF	TGTGCCAGCAGCTTATGGTCAGGGGGCGATGGCACTGAAGCTTTCTTT
TRBD2	TRBV28	14	TRBJ2-1	-	CASRAGGGYNEQFF	TGTGCCAGCAGAGCGGGAGGAGGTTACAATGAGCAGTTCTTC
-	TRBV25-1	14	TRBJ2-3	-	CASSDTGGTDTQYF	TGTGCCAGCAGTGACACAGGAGGCACAGATACGCAGTATTTT
-	TRBV30	15	TRBJ1-3	-	CAWSTGLSSGNTIYF	TGTGCCTGGAGTACCGGACTTAGCTCTGGAAACACCATATATTTT
-	TRBV5-1	15	TRBJ2-6	-	CASSSESSGANVLTF	TGCGCCAGCAGCTCAGAAAGCTCTGGGGCCAACGTCCTGACTTTC
-	TRBV7-3	13	TRBJ1-1	-	CASGGGAGTEAFF	TGTGCCAGCGGAGGGGGGGCTGGCACTGAAGCTTTCTTT
-	TRBV5-8	14	TRBJ1-1	-	CASSLGLGLTEAFF	TGTGCCAGCAGCTTAGGACTTGGGCTTACTGAAGCTTTCTTT
-	TRBV6-5	13	TRBJ1-1	-	CASSYAMNTEAFF	TGTGCCAGCAGTTACGCGATGAACACTGAAGCTTTCTTT
-	TRBV9	14	TRBJ2-3	once	CASSGMAESDTQYF	TGTGCCAGCAGCGGGATGGCGGAATCAGATACGCAGTATTTT
-	TRBV28	17	TRBJ2-2	few	CASSYLLGARDTGELFF	TGTGCCAGCAGTTACCTTCTGGGGGCGCGGGACACCGGGGAGCTGTTTTTT
TRBD2	TRBV27	15	TRBJ2-6	-	CASREENSGANVLTF	TGTGCCAGCCGGGAGGAGAACTCTGGGGCCAACGTCCTGACTTTC
TRBD1	TRBV25-1	15	TRBJ2-7	-	CASSDGTASHREQYF	TGTGCCAGCAGTGACGGGACAGCCTCTCATCGCGAGCAGTACTTC
-	TRBV7-9	14	TRBJ1-2	once	CASSPYSQIYGYTF	TGTGCCAGCAGCCCCTACAGTCAGATCTATGGCTACACCTTC
TRBD2	TRBV7-9	15	TRBJ2-2	-	CASPSGGRNTGELFF	TGTGCCAGCCCATCCGGGGGGAGGAACACCGGGGAGCTGTTTTTT
TRBD1	TRBV11-2	16	TRBJ2-1	-	CASSWGTGITGGEQFF	TGTGCCAGCAGCTGGGGGACGGGCATTACAGGGGGTGAGCAGTTCTTC
TRBD2	TRBV4-1	18	TRBJ2-3	once	CASNPMYLREGPRDTQYF	TGCGCCAGCAACCCAATGTACTTGCGGGAGGGCCCTCGAGATACGCAGTATTTT
TRBD1	TRBV2	13	TRBJ1-2	-	CASIIQGGHGYTF	TGTGCCAGCATTATACAGGGGGGACATGGCTACACCTTC
-	TRBV9	15	TRBJ1-6	-	CASSVTDSYNSPLHF	TGTGCCAGCAGCGTAACGGACAGCTATAATTCACCCCTCCACTTT
-	TRBV7-9	14	TRBJ2-7	-	CASSPGTISYEQYF	TGTGCCAGCAGCCCCGGGACAATAAGCTACGAGCAGTACTTC
TRBD2	TRBV7-3	14	TRBJ2-1	-	CASSPGLADNEQFF	TGTGCCAGCAGCCCCGGACTAGCGGACAATGAGCAGTTCTTC
-	TRBV11-2	15	TRBJ2-5	-	CASSEGLTYQETQYF	TGTGCCAGCAGCGAGGGACTTACGTACCAAGAGACCCAGTACTTC
-	TRBV9	14	TRBJ1-6	-	CASSVKGMDSPLHF	TGTGCCAGCAGCGTAAAGGGGATGGATTCACCCCTCCACTTT